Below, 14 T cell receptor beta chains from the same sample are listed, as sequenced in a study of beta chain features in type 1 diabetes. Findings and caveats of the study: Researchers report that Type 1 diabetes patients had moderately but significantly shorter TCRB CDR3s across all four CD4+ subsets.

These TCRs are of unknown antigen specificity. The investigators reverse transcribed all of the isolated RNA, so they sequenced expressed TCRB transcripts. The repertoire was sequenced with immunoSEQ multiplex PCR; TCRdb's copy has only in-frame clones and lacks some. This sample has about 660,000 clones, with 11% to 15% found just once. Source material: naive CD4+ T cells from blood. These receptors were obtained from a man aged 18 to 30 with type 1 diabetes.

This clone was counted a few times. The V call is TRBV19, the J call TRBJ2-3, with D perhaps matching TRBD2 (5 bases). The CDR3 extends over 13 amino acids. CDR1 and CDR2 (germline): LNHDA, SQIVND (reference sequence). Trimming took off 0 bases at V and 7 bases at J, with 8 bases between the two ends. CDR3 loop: CASSIERGNTQYF. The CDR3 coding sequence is TGTGCCAGTAGTATAGAACGAGGGAATACGCAGTATTTT.

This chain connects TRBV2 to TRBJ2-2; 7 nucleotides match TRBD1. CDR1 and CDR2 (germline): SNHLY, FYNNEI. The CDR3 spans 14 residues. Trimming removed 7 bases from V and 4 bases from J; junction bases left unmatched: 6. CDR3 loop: CASNKAGGTGELFF. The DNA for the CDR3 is TGTGCCAGCAATAAGGCAGGGGGCACCGGGGAGCTGTTTTTT.

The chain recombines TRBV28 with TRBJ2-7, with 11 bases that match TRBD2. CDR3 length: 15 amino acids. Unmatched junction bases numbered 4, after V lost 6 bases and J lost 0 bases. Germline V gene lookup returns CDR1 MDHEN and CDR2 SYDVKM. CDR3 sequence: CASSSLAGVSYEQYF. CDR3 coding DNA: TGTGCCAGCAGCTCACTAGCGGGAGTCTCCTACGAGCAGTACTTC.

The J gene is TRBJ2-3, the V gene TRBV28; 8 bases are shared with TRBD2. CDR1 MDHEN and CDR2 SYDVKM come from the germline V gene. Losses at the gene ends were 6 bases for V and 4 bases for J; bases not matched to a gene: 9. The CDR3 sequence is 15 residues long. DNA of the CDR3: TGTGCCAGCAGCCCCGGGGGGGAGTCGGCAGATACGCAGTATTTT. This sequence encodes CASSPGGESADTQYF.

CDR3 sequence reads: CASSLSLGTHRNTEAFF. As DNA, the CDR3 is TGTGCCAGCAGTTTATCCCTAGGGACGCACAGGAACACTGAAGCTTTCTTT. The J gene is TRBJ1-1, the V gene TRBV27; TRBD1 is a possible D gene (5 bases). The V and J ends lost 0 bases and 1 base respectively, with 15 bases between them. This CDR3 has 17 residues. The germline CDR1 and CDR2 sequences are MNHEY and SMNVEV (reference sequence).

The CDR3 sequence: CASSFRLAGGNNEQFF. CDR3 bases: TGTGCCAGCAGCTTCCGACTAGCGGGAGGGAACAATGAGCAGTTCTTC. The rearrangement links TRBV7-9 to TRBJ2-1; the match to TRBD2 covers 14 bases. The CDR3 has 16 amino acids. CDR1 is SEHNR and CDR2 is FQNEAQ in the germline V gene (reference sequence). With 3 bases clipped from V and 5 bases from J, the junction kept 3 bases outside the gene matches.

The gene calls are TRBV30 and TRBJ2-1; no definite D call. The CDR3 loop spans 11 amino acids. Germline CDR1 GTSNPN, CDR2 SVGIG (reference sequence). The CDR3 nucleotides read TGTGCGCCCCGGGTCGGAAATGAGCAGTTCTTC. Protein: CAPRVGNEQFF.

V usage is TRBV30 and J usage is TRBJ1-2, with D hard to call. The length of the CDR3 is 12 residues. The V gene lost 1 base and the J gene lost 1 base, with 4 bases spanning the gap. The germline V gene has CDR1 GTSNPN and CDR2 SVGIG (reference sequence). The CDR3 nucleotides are TGTGCCTGGAGTGAAATTAACTATGGCTACACCTTC. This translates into CAWSEINYGYTF. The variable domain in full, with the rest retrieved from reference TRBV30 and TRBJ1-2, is SQTIHQWPATLVQPVGSPLSLECTVEGTSNPNLYWYRQAAGRGLQLLFYSVGIGQISSEVPQNLSASRPQDRQFILSSKKLLLSDSGFYLCAWSEINYGYTFGSGTRLTVV.

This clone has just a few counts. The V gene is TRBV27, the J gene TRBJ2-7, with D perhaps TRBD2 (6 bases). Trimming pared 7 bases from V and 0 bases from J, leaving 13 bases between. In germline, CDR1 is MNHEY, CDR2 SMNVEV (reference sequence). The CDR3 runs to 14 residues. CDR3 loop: CASKEAGRSYEQYF. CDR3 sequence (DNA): TGTGCCAGCAAGGAAGCGGGCCGCTCCTACGAGCAGTACTTC.

Written as DNA, the CDR3 is TGTGCCAGCAGAGACAGTGTGATTTTGGAAAAACTGTTTTTT. It translates to CASRDSVILEKLFF. The chain has TRBV25-1 and TRBJ1-4, with a possible D match to TRBD1 (5 bases). There are 14 residues in the CDR3. From germline, CDR1 is MGHDK and CDR2 SYGVNS. V shed 6 bases and J shed 8 bases, with 16 bases lying between them.

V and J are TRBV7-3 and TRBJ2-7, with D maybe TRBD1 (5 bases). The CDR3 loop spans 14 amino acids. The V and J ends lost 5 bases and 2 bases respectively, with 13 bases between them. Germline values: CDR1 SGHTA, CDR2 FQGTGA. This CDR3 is CASSLLTGPYEQYF. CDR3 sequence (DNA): TGTGCCAGCAGCCTACTCACAGGTCCCTACGAGCAGTACTTC.

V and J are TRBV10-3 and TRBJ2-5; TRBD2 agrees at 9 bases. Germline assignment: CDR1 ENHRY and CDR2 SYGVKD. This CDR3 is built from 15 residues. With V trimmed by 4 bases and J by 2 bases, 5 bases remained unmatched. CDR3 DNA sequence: TGTGCCATCAGTGTACTAGCGGGTAGGCAAGAGACCCAGTACTTC. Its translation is CAISVLAGRQETQYF.

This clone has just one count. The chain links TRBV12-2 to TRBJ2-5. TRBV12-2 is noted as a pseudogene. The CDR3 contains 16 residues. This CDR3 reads CASRSPPGPLQETQYF. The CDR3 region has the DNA TGTGCAAGTCGCTCTCCCCCGGGACCGCTTCAAGAGACCCAGTACTTC.

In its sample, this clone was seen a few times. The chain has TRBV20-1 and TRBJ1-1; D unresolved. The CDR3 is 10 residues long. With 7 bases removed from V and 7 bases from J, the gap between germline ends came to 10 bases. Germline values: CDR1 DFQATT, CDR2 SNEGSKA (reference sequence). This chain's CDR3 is CSVSRVEAFF. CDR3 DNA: TGCAGTGTTAGTCGGGTTGAAGCTTTCTTT.